This is a list of T cell receptor beta chains from one sample in a study of T cell responses to AZD1222 COVID-19 vaccine. The repertoire was sequenced with immunoSEQ multiplex PCR; TCRdb's copy has only in-frame clones and lacks some. The table shows 75,000 to 100,000 clones, with more than 85% occurring only once. This specimen consisted of peripheral blood, obtained on day 0 of AZD1222 vaccination. These TCRs come from an adult in good health. CDR3s include the opening cysteine and the closing phenylalanine or tryptophan. Each record gives: V gene, D gene, J gene, clone size, CDR3 DNA, CDR3 protein. A D gene is named only where the DNA matches it firmly. Size tells how often a clone was seen (once, few, many) or the class of an expanded clone, and some rows leave it out.

TRBV7-3	TRBD2	TRBJ2-2	-	TGTGCCAGCAGCTCTGGGGAGGGGACCGGGGAGCTGTTTTTT	CASSSGEGTGELFF
TRBV2	-	TRBJ1-1	-	TGTGCCAGCGACGCCGGGACGGGGAACACTGAAGCTTTCTTT	CASDAGTGNTEAFF
TRBV9	-	TRBJ2-1	once	TGTGCCAGCAGCGTAGATCCGGGGGGCAGTTACAATGAGCAGTTCTTC	CASSVDPGGSYNEQFF
TRBV7-3	TRBD2	TRBJ2-2	-	TGTGCCAGCAGCTTATTGCGGGAGGCAACCGGGGAGCTGTTTTTT	CASSLLREATGELFF
TRBV6-6	TRBD1	TRBJ1-1	-	TGTGCCAGCAGTTACTCGAACCCCAGGGGGGATGAAGCTTTCTTT	CASSYSNPRGDEAFF
TRBV7-9	TRBD1	TRBJ1-1	-	TGTGCCAGCAGCTTAAGGGCAGGACAGGGGTCCACTGAAGCTTTCTTT	CASSLRAGQGSTEAFF
TRBV5-4	TRBD2	TRBJ2-7	once	TGTGCCAGCAGCTTGCGGGCTAGCGGGTCCTACGAGCAGTACTTC	CASSLRASGSYEQYF
TRBV5-1	-	TRBJ2-1	-	TGCGCCAGCAGCTTGAACGTTTTGGGGGGCAACAATGAGCAGTTCTTC	CASSLNVLGGNNEQFF
TRBV7-8	-	TRBJ1-6	-	TGTGCCAGCAGCTCACGACAGGCCAAGAATTCACCCCTCCACTTT	CASSSRQAKNSPLHF
TRBV5-4	TRBD1	TRBJ1-1	-	TGTGCCAGCAGCTTGGATGGACAGGGTTACACTGAAGCTTTCTTT	CASSLDGQGYTEAFF
TRBV19	-	TRBJ1-1	-	TGTGCCAGTAGTATGTCCACGATTGCACAAGTTGAAGCTTTCTTT	CASSMSTIAQVEAFF
TRBV28	-	TRBJ2-7	-	TGTGCCAGCCAGATTCCGGGCTCGTACGAGCAGTACTTC	CASQIPGSYEQYF
TRBV28	-	TRBJ2-7	-	TGTGCCAGCAGTTTATCGGTCGTTGCGGGAAGCTCCTACGAGCAGTACTTC	CASSLSVVAGSSYEQYF
TRBV3-1/TRBV3-2	TRBD2	TRBJ2-1	-	TGTGCCAGCGGTCCAGGGCTAGCGGACTACAATGAGCAGTTCTTC	CASGPGLADYNEQFF